This T cell receptor beta chain was sequenced in a study of identical twins. TCRdb analysed the 5' RACE reads with MiXCR anew, one entry per CDR3 protein. The sample lists over 550,000 distinct CDR3 sequences; roughly 6.6% were seen once. Study-wide results and caveats: Invariant MAIT and iNKT cells could partly confound zero-insertion analyses. Cord blood beta clonotypes present at high abundance carried fewer insertions; no such pattern appeared in memory repertoires.

As to this clonotype: The antigen remains undetermined.

Germline V gene data show CDR1 as SEHNR and CDR2 as FQNEAQ (reference sequence). This CDR3 has 13 residues. V was pared by 5 bases and J by 5 bases, with 12 bases between. This sample also appeared in a second study, on yellow fever vaccine responses in identical twins.

Source material: PBMCs. The TCR originated in a woman aged 18-35 years in good health. J is TRBJ1-1 and V is TRBV7-9; D gene uncertain. The CDR3, as DNA: TGTGCCAGCAGCCTCACGGTCGCGACTGAAGCTTTCTTT. It yields the protein CASSLTVATEAFF. The complete variable domain, with remaining parts taken from reference TRBV7-9 and TRBJ1-1, reads DTGVSQNPRHKITKRGQNVTFRCDPISEHNRLYWYRQTLGQGPEFLTYFQNEAQLEKSRLLSDRFSAERPKGSFSTLEIQRTEQGDSAMYLCASSLTVATEAFFGQGTRLTVV.